Listed below are T cell receptor beta chains from one sample, sequenced in a study of blood T cell repertoires in COVID-19. Here immunoSEQ multiplex PCR was the method, and the copy in TCRdb shows in-frame clones only, minus some. This sample has about 230,000 clones, with 75% to 90% found just once. The specimen sequenced was peripheral blood. The origin of the receptors is a woman aged 70-85 years with active or convalescent COVID-19. CDR3s leave out the opening cysteine and the closing phenylalanine or tryptophan. Not all rows give a size; the values are once, few, many and, for expanded clones, a class.

clone_size,cdr3_length,v_call,j_call,cdr3_aa
-,13,TRBV24-1,TRBJ2-1,ATSDTTKRGGGQF
-,13,TRBV3-1/TRBV3-2,TRBJ1-2,ASSPRGQGAYGYT
-,13,TRBV18,TRBJ2-1,ASSPPSRLDNEQF
-,10,TRBV18,TRBJ2-7,ASSSSSYEQY
-,10,TRBV6-5,TRBJ1-5,ASNTWNQPQH
-,15,TRBV7-9,TRBJ2-2,ASSSARAGGRFGELF
-,13,TRBV5-1,TRBJ2-5,ASSLAGTLQETQY
once,12,TRBV11-2,TRBJ2-5,ASSPRTGGETQY
-,12,TRBV6-1,TRBJ2-7,ASSERYRSHEQY
-,12,TRBV20-1,TRBJ2-7,SASRTGVSIEQY
-,15,TRBV7-2,TRBJ2-3,ASSLIGGGAAADTQY
-,12,TRBV6-2/TRBV6-3,TRBJ2-1,ASSYLGQYNEQF
once,12,TRBV4-1,TRBJ2-5,ASSQQDLQETQY
once,13,TRBV5-1,TRBJ1-1,ASSSPQTGNTEAF
-,14,TRBV9,TRBJ1-3,ASSVGGLSSGNTIY
-,11,TRBV6-5,TRBJ1-1,ASSRTVDTEAF
few,12,TRBV5-1,TRBJ1-4,ASSNGQSNEKLF
-,12,TRBV5-1,TRBJ1-4,ASSLGAVDEKLF
-,13,TRBV27,TRBJ1-6,ASSLLGQGYSPLH
-,14,TRBV7-8,TRBJ2-1,ASSRGRLAGNNEQF
-,13,TRBV5-1,TRBJ2-1,ASGGGTYAADEQF
-,13,TRBV3-1/TRBV3-2,TRBJ2-1,ASSPSRLLYNEQF
once,12,TRBV30,TRBJ2-2,ACGTDGNTGELF
-,13,TRBV28,TRBJ1-1,ASLNPGQGWTEAF
-,12,TRBV29-1,TRBJ1-2,SVAWDRADYGYT
-,11,TRBV19,TRBJ1-5,ASERAGGQPQH